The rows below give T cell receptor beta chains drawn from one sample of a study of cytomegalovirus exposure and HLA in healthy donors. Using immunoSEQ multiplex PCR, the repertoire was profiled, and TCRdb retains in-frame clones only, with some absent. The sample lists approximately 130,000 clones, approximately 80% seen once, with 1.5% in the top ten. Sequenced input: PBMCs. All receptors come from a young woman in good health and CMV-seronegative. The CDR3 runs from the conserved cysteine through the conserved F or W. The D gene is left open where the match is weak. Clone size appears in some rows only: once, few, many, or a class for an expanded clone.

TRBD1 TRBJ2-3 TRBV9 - CASSERQGGVDADTQYF TGTGCCAGCAGCGAGCGACAGGGGGGGGTAGACGCGGATACGCAGTATTTT
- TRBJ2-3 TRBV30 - CASGQSTDTQYF TGTGCCTCTGGACAGAGCACAGATACGCAGTATTTT
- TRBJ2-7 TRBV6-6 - CASSLRGPFGTYEQYF TGTGCCAGCAGTTTGAGAGGCCCCTTCGGGACCTACGAGCAGTACTTC
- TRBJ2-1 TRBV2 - CASRRTASNEQFF TGTGCCAGCAGAAGGACAGCTTCTAATGAGCAGTTCTTC
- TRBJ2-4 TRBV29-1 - CSVAQGNSQYF TGCAGCGTTGCGCAGGGGAACAGTCAGTACTTC
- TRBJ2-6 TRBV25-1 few CASTPSGANGLTF TGTGCCAGCACCCCCTCTGGGGCCAACGGCCTGACTTTC
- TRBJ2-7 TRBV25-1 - CASSDPSRDTSYEQYF TGTGCCAGCAGTGACCCATCTCGGGACACCTCCTACGAGCAGTACTTC
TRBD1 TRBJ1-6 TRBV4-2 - CASSQDLARGKGSPLHF TGTGCCAGCAGCCAAGATTTGGCCAGGGGGAAGGGTTCACCCCTCCACTTT
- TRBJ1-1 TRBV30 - CAWILMNTEAFF TGTGCCTGGATACTTATGAACACTGAAGCTTTCTTT
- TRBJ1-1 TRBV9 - CASSVGGGSAQNTEAFF TGTGCCAGCAGCGTAGGGGGGGGGAGTGCCCAGAACACTGAAGCTTTCTTT
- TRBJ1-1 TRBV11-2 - CASSLTGGATDTEAFF TGTGCCAGCAGCTTGACGGGGGGTGCCACGGACACTGAAGCTTTCTTT
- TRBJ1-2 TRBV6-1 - CASSEGGGRTHW TGTGCCAGCAGTGAAGGAGGAGGGCGGACTCACTGG
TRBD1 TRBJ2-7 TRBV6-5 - CASSRGQALTYF TGTGCCAGCAGTCGAGGACAGGCGTTGACGTACTTC
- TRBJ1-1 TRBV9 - CASSVGGGAVAFF TGTGCCAGCAGCGTAGGGGGAGGTGCTGTGGCTTTCTTT
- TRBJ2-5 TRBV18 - CASSQEGETQYF TGTGCCAGCTCTCAGGAGGGAGAGACCCAGTACTTC
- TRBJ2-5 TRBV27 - CASSLHGTRHETQYF TGTGCCAGCAGTTTACATGGTACCAGGCACGAGACCCAGTACTTC
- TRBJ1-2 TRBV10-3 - CAISESTKTGDYGYTF TGTGCCATCAGTGAGTCGACTAAGACAGGAGACTATGGCTACACCTTC
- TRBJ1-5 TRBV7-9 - CASSLADSYNQPQHF TGTGCCAGCAGCTTAGCGGACAGCTATAACCAGCCCCAGCATTTT
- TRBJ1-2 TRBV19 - CASSLGPSGLDGYTF TGTGCCAGTAGTCTCGGACCCAGCGGGTTGGATGGCTACACCTTC
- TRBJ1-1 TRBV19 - CASSTGQLNTEAFF TGTGCCAGTAGTACCGGACAACTGAACACTGAAGCTTTCTTT
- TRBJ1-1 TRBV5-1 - CASSLAGEKNTEAFF TGCGCCAGCAGCTTGGCCGGGGAGAAGAACACTGAAGCTTTCTTT
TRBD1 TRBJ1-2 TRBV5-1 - CASSRGDRNYGYTF TGCGCCAGCAGCCGAGGGGACAGAAACTATGGCTACACCTTC
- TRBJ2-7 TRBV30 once CAWSSSRGPGPDRYEQYF TGTGCCTGGAGTTCCTCGCGGGGTCCAGGCCCAGATCGCTACGAGCAGTACTTC
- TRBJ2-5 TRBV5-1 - CASSFSAGGETQYF TGCGCCAGCAGCTTTAGCGCTGGCGGAGAGACCCAGTACTTC
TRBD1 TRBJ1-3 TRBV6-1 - CASRPDRAGNTIYF TGTGCCAGCAGACCGGACAGGGCTGGAAACACCATATATTTT
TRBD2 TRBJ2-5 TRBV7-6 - CASSFSLRTSGRETQYF TGTGCCAGCAGCTTTTCCTTGAGGACTAGCGGGAGAGAGACCCAGTACTTC
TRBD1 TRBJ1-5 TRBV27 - CASSPGTGTYQPQHF TGTGCCAGCAGTCCGGGGACAGGAACCTATCAGCCCCAGCATTTT
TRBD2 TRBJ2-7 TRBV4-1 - CASSQATGGYEQYF TGCGCCAGCAGCCAAGCGACCGGGGGGTACGAGCAGTACTTC
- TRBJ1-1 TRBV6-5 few CASSYSTQGRIEAFF TGTGCCAGCAGTTACTCAACACAGGGTAGAATTGAAGCTTTCTTT
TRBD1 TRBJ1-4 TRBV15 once CATSPKGTGSQKLFF TGTGCCACCAGCCCAAAGGGGACAGGTTCCCAAAAACTGTTTTTT
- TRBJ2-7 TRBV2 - CASSHPLRTYEQYF TGTGCCAGCAGCCATCCCCTACGAACCTACGAGCAGTACTTC
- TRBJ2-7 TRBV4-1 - CASSQVAGTSYEQYF TGCGCCAGCAGCCAAGTGGCGGGGACCTCCTACGAGCAGTACTTC
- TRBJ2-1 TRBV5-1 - CASSSSRSAASYNEQFF TGCGCCAGCAGCTCCTCGCGGTCAGCGGCCTCCTACAATGAGCAGTTCTTC
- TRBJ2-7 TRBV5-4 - CASSSGDNEQYF TGTGCCAGCAGTTCAGGGGACAACGAGCAGTACTTC
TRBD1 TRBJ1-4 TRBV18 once CASSPPDRGNEKLFF TGTGCCAGCTCACCACCGGACAGGGGGAATGAAAAACTGTTTTTT
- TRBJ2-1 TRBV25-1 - CASSSDSAVYNEQFF TGTGCCAGCAGTTCCGACAGTGCCGTCTACAATGAGCAGTTCTTC
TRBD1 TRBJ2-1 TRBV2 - CASSTTGDEQFF TGTGCCAGCAGTACGACAGGGGATGAGCAGTTCTTC
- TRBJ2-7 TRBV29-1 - CSVGKMSSYEQYF TGCAGCGTTGGAAAGATGAGCTCCTACGAGCAGTACTTC
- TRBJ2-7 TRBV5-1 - CASSLVGGPYEQYF TGCGCCAGCAGCTTGGTCGGCGGTCCCTACGAGCAGTACTTC
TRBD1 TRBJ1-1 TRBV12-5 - CASASGTGGARTEAFF TGTGCTAGTGCCTCCGGGACAGGGGGCGCGCGGACTGAAGCTTTCTTT
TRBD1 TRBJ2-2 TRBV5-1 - CASSSTRDSTGELFF TGCGCCAGCAGCTCGACCCGGGACAGCACCGGGGAGCTGTTTTTT